This T cell receptor beta chain was profiled in a study of OX40 agonist ivuxolimab in advanced cancers. Trimming left V 1 base short and J 0 bases short, with 13 bases between. This CDR3 has 17 amino acids. Germline CDR1 is SGHVS and CDR2 is FQNEAQ. This table comes from immunoSEQ multiplex PCR, and its TCRdb copy is limited to in-frame clones, with some not included. The sample lists about 53,000 clones; around 91% were seen once. Autoimmune disease history or systemic immunosuppression disqualified patients. The gene calls are TRBV7-8 and TRBJ1-5; D remains unclear. The source of this sequence is an adult with an advanced solid tumor such as melanoma, head and neck, liver or kidney cancer. Sequenced here: CD4+ or CD8+ T cells sorted from blood, sampled in a trial of the OX40 agonist ivuxolimab. The CDR3 loop reads CASSLGARQYSNQPQHF. CDR3 nucleotides: TGTGCCAGCAGCTTAGGGGCGAGGCAGTATAGCAATCAGCCCCAGCATTTT.